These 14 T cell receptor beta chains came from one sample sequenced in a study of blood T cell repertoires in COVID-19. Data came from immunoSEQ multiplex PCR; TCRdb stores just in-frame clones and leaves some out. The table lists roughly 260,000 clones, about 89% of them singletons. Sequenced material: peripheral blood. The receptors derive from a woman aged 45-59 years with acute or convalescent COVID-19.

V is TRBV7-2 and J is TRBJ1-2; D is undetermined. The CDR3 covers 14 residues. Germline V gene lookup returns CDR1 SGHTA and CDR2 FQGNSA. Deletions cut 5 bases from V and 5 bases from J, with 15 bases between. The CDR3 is CASSPWPNLYGYTF. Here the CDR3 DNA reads TGTGCCAGCAGCCCTTGGCCAAATTTATATGGCTACACCTTC.

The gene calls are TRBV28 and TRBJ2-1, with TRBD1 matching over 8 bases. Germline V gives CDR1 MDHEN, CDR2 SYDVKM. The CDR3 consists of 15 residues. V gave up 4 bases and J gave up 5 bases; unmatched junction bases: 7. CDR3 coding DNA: TGTGCCAGCAGTTCCGGGACAGGCCCAGACAATGAGCAGTTCTTC. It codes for CASSSGTGPDNEQFF.

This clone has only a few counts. DNA for the CDR3: TGTGCCAGTACCCACACGGGAAAGACTGAAGCTTTCTTT. It translates to CASTHTGKTEAFF. This chain links TRBV19 with TRBJ1-1; D is ambiguous. This CDR3 comprises 13 residues. Germline CDR1 LNHDA, CDR2 SQIVND (reference sequence). Trimming removed 7 bases from V and 5 bases from J, with 14 bases in between. Full variable domain (remainder filled in from reference TRBV19 and TRBJ1-1): DGGITQSPKYLFRKEGQNVTLSCEQNLNHDAMYWYRQDPGQGLRLIYYSQIVNDFQKGDIAEGYSVSREKKESFPLTVTSAQKNPTAFYLCASTHTGKTEAFFGQGTRLTVV.

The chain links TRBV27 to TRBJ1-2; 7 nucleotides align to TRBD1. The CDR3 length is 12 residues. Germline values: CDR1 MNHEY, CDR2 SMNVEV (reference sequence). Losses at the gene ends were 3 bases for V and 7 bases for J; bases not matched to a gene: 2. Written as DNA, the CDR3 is TGTGCCAGCAGTTTCCAGGGGGGTGGCTACACCTTC. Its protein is CASSFQGGGYTF.

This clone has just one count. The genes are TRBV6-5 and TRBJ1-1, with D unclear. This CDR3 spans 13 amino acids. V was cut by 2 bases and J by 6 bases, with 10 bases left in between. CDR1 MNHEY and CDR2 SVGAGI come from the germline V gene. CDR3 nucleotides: TGTGCCAGCAGTTACCGGTCTATCTCTGAAGCTTTCTTT. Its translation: CASSYRSISEAFF.

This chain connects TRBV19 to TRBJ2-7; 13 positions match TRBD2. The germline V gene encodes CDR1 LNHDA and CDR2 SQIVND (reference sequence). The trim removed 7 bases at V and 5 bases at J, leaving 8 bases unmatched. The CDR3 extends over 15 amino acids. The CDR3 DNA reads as TGTGCCAGTAACCCCTCCGGGACTAGCGGGAACGAGCAGTACTTC. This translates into CASNPSGTSGNEQYF. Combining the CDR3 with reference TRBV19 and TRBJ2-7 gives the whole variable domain DGGITQSPKYLFRKEGQNVTLSCEQNLNHDAMYWYRQDPGQGLRLIYYSQIVNDFQKGDIAEGYSVSREKKESFPLTVTSAQKNPTAFYLCASNPSGTSGNEQYFGPGTRLTVT.

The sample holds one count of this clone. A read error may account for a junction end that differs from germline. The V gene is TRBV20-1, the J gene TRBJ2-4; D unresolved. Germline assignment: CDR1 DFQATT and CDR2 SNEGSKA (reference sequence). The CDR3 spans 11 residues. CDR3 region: CSARDLRETHF. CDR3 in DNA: TGCAGTGCTAGAGACCTAAGAGAGACTCACTTC.

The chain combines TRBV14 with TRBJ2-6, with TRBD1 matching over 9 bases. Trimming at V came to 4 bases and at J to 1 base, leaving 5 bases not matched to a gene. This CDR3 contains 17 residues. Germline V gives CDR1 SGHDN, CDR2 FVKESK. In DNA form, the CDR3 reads TGTGCCAGCAGCCCAGGACAGGGGAAATCTGGGGCCAACGTCCTGACTTTC. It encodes CASSPGQGKSGANVLTF.

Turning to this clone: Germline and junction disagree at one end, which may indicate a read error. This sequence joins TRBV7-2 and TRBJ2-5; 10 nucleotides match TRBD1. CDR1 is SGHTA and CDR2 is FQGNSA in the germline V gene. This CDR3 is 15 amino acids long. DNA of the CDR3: TGTGCCAGCAGCCTAGCCGGGACAGGGGAAGAGACCCAGTACTTC. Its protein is CASSLAGTGEETQYF.

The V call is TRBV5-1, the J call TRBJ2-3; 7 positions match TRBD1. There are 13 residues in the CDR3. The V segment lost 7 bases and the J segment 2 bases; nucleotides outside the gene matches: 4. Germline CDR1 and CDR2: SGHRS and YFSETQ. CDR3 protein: CASSQGNTDTQYF. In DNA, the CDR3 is TGCGCCAGCTCACAGGGGAACACAGATACGCAGTATTTT.

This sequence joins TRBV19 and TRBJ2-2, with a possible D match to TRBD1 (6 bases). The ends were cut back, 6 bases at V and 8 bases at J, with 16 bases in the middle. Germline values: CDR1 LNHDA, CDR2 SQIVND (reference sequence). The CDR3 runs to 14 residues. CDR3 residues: CASRAGTSWGELFF. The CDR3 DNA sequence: TGTGCCAGTAGGGCCGGGACATCATGGGGGGAGCTGTTTTTT.

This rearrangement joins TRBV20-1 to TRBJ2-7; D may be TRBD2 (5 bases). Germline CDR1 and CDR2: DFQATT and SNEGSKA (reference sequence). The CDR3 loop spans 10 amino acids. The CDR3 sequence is CATGTYEQYF. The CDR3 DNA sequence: TGCGCCACCGGGACCTACGAGCAGTACTTC.

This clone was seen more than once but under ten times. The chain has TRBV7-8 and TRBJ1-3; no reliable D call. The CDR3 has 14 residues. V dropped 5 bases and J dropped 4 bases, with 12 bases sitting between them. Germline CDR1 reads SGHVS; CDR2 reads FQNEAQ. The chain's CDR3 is CASSPRGSGNTIYF. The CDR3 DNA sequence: TGTGCCAGCAGCCCCCGCGGGTCAGGAAACACCATATATTTT.

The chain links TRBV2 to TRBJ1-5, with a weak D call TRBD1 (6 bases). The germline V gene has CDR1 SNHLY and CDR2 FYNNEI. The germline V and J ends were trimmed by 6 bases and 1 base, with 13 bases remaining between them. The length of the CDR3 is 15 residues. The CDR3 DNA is TGTGCCAGCAGGGGGGACATACGAAGCAATCAGCCCCAGCATTTT. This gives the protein CASRGDIRSNQPQHF.